The 23 T cell receptor beta chains listed next were all sequenced from one sample in a study of response to subunit inactivated influenza vaccine. TCRdb re-derived calls from the RT-PCR reads in MiXCR, one entry per CDR3 protein. The sample lists some 850,000 distinct CDR3 sequences, about a fifth occurring once. The specimen comprised PBMCs from blood, sampled roughly 5 days after vaccination. Receptors were obtained from a man over 45 who received an inactivated influenza vaccine.

The genes are TRBV20-1 and TRBJ1-2, with TRBD1 as a possible D gene (5 bases). The length of the CDR3 is 13 residues. The germline V gene encodes CDR1 DFQATT and CDR2 SNEGSKA (reference sequence). V was shortened by 6 bases and J by 4 bases, with 15 bases between the two germline ends. The CDR3 bases are TGCAGTGCAAGGACAACTCCTTCCTATGGCTACACCTTC. Amino acid sequence: CSARTTPSYGYTF.

This clonotype was picked up many times. The chain uses TRBV5-1 and TRBJ2-5; 9 bases are a match to TRBD1. The CDR3 runs 15 residues. CDR1 is SGHRS and CDR2 is YFSETQ in the germline V gene. V was pared by 0 bases and J by 4 bases, with 4 bases of the junction left unmatched. This CDR3 reads CASSLAGTGIETQYF. CDR3 DNA: TGCGCCAGCAGCTTGGCCGGGACAGGGATAGAGACCCAGTACTTC.

In its sample, this clonotype was seen many times. The chain uses TRBV3-1 and TRBJ2-2; 11 bases agree with TRBD2. CDR1 and CDR2 (germline): LGHDT, YNNKEL (reference sequence). Trimming removed 4 bases from V and 5 bases from J; junction bases left unmatched: 6. The CDR3 spans 16 residues. CDR3 sequence: CASSPRLAGLTGELFF. The CDR3 region has the DNA TGTGCCAGCAGCCCTAGACTAGCGGGGCTAACCGGGGAGCTGTTTTTT.

The V call is TRBV20-1, the J call TRBJ2-7; 7 nucleotides agree with TRBD2. The J segment lost 0 bases and the V segment lost 0 bases, leaving 2 bases of the junction unmatched. Germline assignment: CDR1 DFQATT and CDR2 SNEGSKA (reference sequence). The CDR3 covers 14 residues. The CDR3 loop reads CSARDPSGSYEQYF. The CDR3 DNA is TGCAGTGCTAGAGATCCTAGCGGCTCCTACGAGCAGTACTTC.

This clonotype was observed a few times. The chain joins TRBV5-6 to TRBJ2-3; 13 bases are shared with TRBD2. The germline gives CDR1 SGHDT, CDR2 YYEEEE. CDR3 length: 17 residues. With 0 bases clipped from V and 6 bases from J, the junction kept 7 bases outside the gene matches. The CDR3 loop reads CASSLVLAGGYDDTQYF. The DNA of the CDR3 is TGTGCCAGCAGCTTGGTACTAGCGGGAGGGTATGACGATACGCAGTATTTT.

The V gene is TRBV21-1, the J gene TRBJ1-2. TRBV21-1 is a recognized pseudogene. The CDR3 is 11 residues long. This CDR3 reads CASSKVRGYTF. The CDR3 DNA reads as TGTGCCAGCAGCAAAGTGCGTGGCTACACCTTC.

The chain links TRBV6-1 to TRBJ1-2; TRBD1 matches 8 bases. Trimming took 7 bases from V and 5 from J; bases not matched to a gene: 9. The CDR3 length is 14 residues. The germline V gene has CDR1 MNHNS and CDR2 SASEGT. CDR3 sequence: CASNPGRQGYGYTF. The DNA for the CDR3 is TGTGCCAGCAACCCCGGGAGACAGGGGTATGGCTACACCTTC.

This clonotype was picked up a small number of times. V gene TRBV28 combines with J gene TRBJ1-2, with TRBD1 as a possible D gene (5 bases). Deletions cut 5 bases from V and 1 base from J, with 11 bases between. The CDR3 runs to 14 residues. CDR1 is MDHEN and CDR2 is SYDVKM in the germline V gene. CDR3 loop: CASSTRQNNYGYTF. CDR3 DNA: TGTGCCAGCAGTACACGACAGAATAACTATGGCTACACCTTC.

This clonotype was seen a few times. J is TRBJ2-3 and V is TRBV28; no firm D call. The length of the CDR3 is 17 residues. Germline CDR1 is MDHEN and CDR2 is SYDVKM. Trimming stripped 5 bases from V and 4 bases from J, with 22 bases between. The CDR3: CASSPVAGRASPDTQYF. In nucleotides, the CDR3 is TGTGCCAGCAGTCCCGTCGCTGGACGCGCGTCACCAGATACGCAGTATTTT.

The V and J genes are TRBV18 and TRBJ2-7, with unresolved D. Trimming cost V 6 bases and J 4 bases, with 13 bases left between them. The germline gives CDR1 KGHSH, CDR2 LQKENI. The CDR3 covers 13 residues. The chain's CDR3 is CASSLNSVYEQYF. For the CDR3, the DNA is TGTGCCAGCTCCCTAAACAGTGTTTACGAGCAGTACTTC.

The rearrangement links TRBV12-3 or TRBV12-4 to TRBJ2-7; the D gene is possibly TRBD2 (5 bases). The CDR3 totals 13 residues. Trimming removed 4 bases from V and 1 base from J, with 8 bases in between. CDR3 nucleotide sequence: TGTGCCAGCAGTTCGACTACTTCCTACGAGCAGTACTTC. Its protein product is CASSSTTSYEQYF.

V is TRBV18 and J is TRBJ1-1; D uncertain. V dropped 4 bases and J dropped 2 bases, with 11 bases sitting between them. This CDR3 has 14 residues. CDR1 is KGHSH and CDR2 is LQKENI in the germline V gene. CDR3 sequence reads: CASSLVEGNTEAFF. Written as DNA, the CDR3 is TGTGCCAGCTCACTCGTCGAGGGAAACACTGAAGCTTTCTTT.

This clonotype was found a few times. The chain couples TRBV3-1 to TRBJ2-7, with a tentative D call TRBD2 (6 bases). CDR3 length equals 15 residues. The germline V and J ends were trimmed by 4 bases and 6 bases, with 19 bases remaining between them. Germline values: CDR1 LGHDT, CDR2 YNNKEL (reference sequence). The CDR3 loop is CASSPMGGSVPEQYF. The CDR3 DNA is TGTGCCAGCAGCCCGATGGGGGGTTCTGTACCCGAGCAGTACTTC.

V and J are TRBV7-2 and TRBJ2-5, with 8 nucleotides matching TRBD1. The length of the CDR3 is 13 residues. V lost 6 bases to trimming and J lost 7 bases; unmatched junction nucleotides: 7. Germline V gene sequence: CDR1 SGHTA, CDR2 FQGNSA. The CDR3 nucleotides are TGTGCCAGCAGTCCCGGACAGGGTGGGACCCAGTACTTC. Protein product: CASSPGQGGTQYF.

This clonotype has more than one count but fewer than ten. J is TRBJ2-1 and V is TRBV3-1; D might be TRBD1 (6 bases). The CDR3 is made up of 13 amino acids. Trimming pared 3 bases from V and 8 bases from J, leaving 11 bases between. Germline V gene sequence: CDR1 LGHDT, CDR2 YNNKEL (reference sequence). CDR3 coding DNA: TGTGCCAGCAGCCACCAGGGGATTGATGAGCAGTTCTTC. Amino acid sequence: CASSHQGIDEQFF.

The J gene is TRBJ1-2, the V gene TRBV6-5, with 11 bases identical to TRBD1. Unmatched junction bases numbered 9, after V lost 5 bases and J lost 7 bases. This CDR3 has 15 residues. Germline CDR1 MNHEY, CDR2 SVGAGI. CDR3 sequence reads: CASSTWTGGDGGYTF. As DNA, the CDR3 is TGTGCCAGCAGTACTTGGACAGGGGGCGATGGTGGCTACACCTTC.

The chain couples TRBV27 to TRBJ2-3; 15 nucleotides match TRBD2. Germline assignment: CDR1 MNHEY and CDR2 SMNVEV (reference sequence). V lost 6 bases to trimming and J lost 2 bases; unmatched junction nucleotides: 6. The CDR3 loop spans 17 amino acids. In nucleotides, the CDR3 is TGTGCCAGCAGCGAAAGGACTAGCGGGGGGGACACAGATACGCAGTATTTT. Translating gives CASSERTSGGDTDTQYF.

This clonotype turned up a few times. The chain recombines TRBV4-3 with TRBJ2-3, with D tentatively TRBD1 (7 bases). The V and J ends lost 2 bases and 6 bases respectively, with 18 bases between them. Germline V CDR1 and CDR2: LGHNA, YSLEER. The CDR3 has 16 residues. The CDR3 coding sequence is TGCGCCAGCAGCCAATCCGGACAGGTTGGGAGGGATACGCAGTATTTT. This translates into CASSQSGQVGRDTQYF.

This clonotype was observed a few times. The V and J genes are TRBV12-3 or TRBV12-4 and TRBJ2-7; no reliable D call. Trimming stripped 1 base from V and 0 bases from J, with 7 bases between. This CDR3 has 14 residues. CDR3 DNA: TGTGCCAGCAGTTTAGGGGTCGTCTCCTACGAGCAGTACTTC. Translating gives CASSLGVVSYEQYF.

This clonotype has a count of ten or more. The CDR3 nucleotides read TGCAGTGCTAGAGTCCACTCCTATGGCTACACCTTC. It is translated as CSARVHSYGYTF. The gene calls are TRBV20-1 and TRBJ1-2; D unclear. Trimming took off 1 base at V and 4 bases at J, with 7 bases between the two ends. Germline assignment: CDR1 DFQATT and CDR2 SNEGSKA (reference sequence). CDR3 length equals 12 residues.

This clonotype has ten or more counts. The chain employs TRBV12-3 or TRBV12-4 and TRBJ1-3; D unclear. Deletions cut 6 bases from V and 5 bases from J, with 11 bases between. The CDR3 sequence is 13 residues long. As DNA, the CDR3 is TGTGCCAGCAGAGAAGCAGTTCGAAACACCATATATTTT. Protein: CASREAVRNTIYF.

The J gene is TRBJ1-1, the V gene TRBV7-9; 8 nucleotides line up with TRBD1. The CDR3 is made up of 13 amino acids. Germline values: CDR1 SEHNR, CDR2 FQNEAQ (reference sequence). V lost 8 bases, J lost 2 bases, and 4 bases stayed unmatched. DNA of the CDR3: TGTGCCAGCGTCCAGGGGGCAAACACTGAAGCTTTCTTT. It translates to CASVQGANTEAFF. The full variable domain, in which reference TRBV7-9 and TRBJ1-1 provide the parts outside the CDR3, is DTGVSQNPRHKITKRGQNVTFRCDPISEHNRLYWYRQTLGQGPEFLTYFQNEAQLEKSRLLSDRFSAERPKGSFSTLEIQRTEQGDSAMYLCASVQGANTEAFFGQGTRLTVV.

Written as DNA, the CDR3 is TGCAGTGCTAGAGGGAGGACAGCCCAAGAGACCCAGTACTTC. It translates to CSARGRTAQETQYF. The genes are TRBV20-1 and TRBJ2-5; tentatively, D is TRBD1 (6 bases). There are 14 residues in the CDR3. V lost 1 base and J lost 1, with 10 bases in between. Germline loops: CDR1 DFQATT, CDR2 SNEGSKA (reference sequence).